A single sample is the source of the 7 T cell receptor beta chains below, sequenced in a study of blood T cell repertoires in COVID-19. TCRdb keeps only in-frame clones here, not all; method: immunoSEQ multiplex PCR. Altogether approximately 200,000 clones are present, about 82% being singletons, with the ten largest covering over 7.5%. Specimen: PBMCs or T cells enriched from blood (not recorded which). The receptors were gathered from a woman aged 30 to 39 who had recovered from COVID-19.

The rearrangement links TRBV3-1 (or the pseudogene TRBV3-2) to TRBJ2-1; no clear D. Germline V gives CDR1 LGHDT, CDR2 YNNKEL (reference sequence). This CDR3 is built from 14 residues. V was clipped by 1 base and J by 2 bases, with 6 bases between them. Written as DNA, the CDR3 is TGTGCCAGCAGCCAAGGGCTAGCCTACAATGAGCAGTTCTTC. It translates to CASSQGLAYNEQFF.

This chain uses TRBV4-1 with TRBJ2-5; perhaps TRBD1 as D (6 bases). CDR3 size: 15 residues. The V end lost 5 bases, the J end lost 1 base, and 14 bases lay between the germline ends. Germline values: CDR1 MGHRA, CDR2 YSYEKL. CDR3 sequence: CASSLSRTVQETQYF. The CDR3 DNA reads as TGCGCCAGCAGCTTATCGCGGACAGTCCAAGAGACCCAGTACTTC.

This clone was found a few times. The rearrangement uses TRBV3-1 (or the pseudogene TRBV3-2) and TRBJ1-5; 11 bases match TRBD1. The CDR3 has 15 amino acids. V lost 4 bases to trimming and J lost 6 bases; unmatched junction nucleotides: 5. Germline CDR1 and CDR2: LGHDT and YNNKEL (reference sequence). This chain's CDR3 is CASSRGTGGVQPQHF. The DNA of the CDR3 is TGTGCCAGCAGCCGCGGGACAGGGGGTGTTCAGCCCCAGCATTTT.

Of note for this clone: The junction departs from germline at one end; a sequencing error may be responsible. The chain links TRBV3-1 (or the pseudogene TRBV3-2) to TRBJ2-1, with D possibly being TRBD2 (5 bases). This CDR3 has 16 amino acids. Germline values: CDR1 LGHDT, CDR2 YNNKEL (reference sequence). The CDR3 loop reads CASSQVVSGIRNVQFF. In DNA, the CDR3 is TGTGCCAGCAGCCAAGTTGTTTCGGGGATACGCAATGTGCAGTTCTTC.

The J gene is TRBJ2-1, the V gene TRBV5-1, with a tentative D call TRBD2 (6 bases). The germline V gene has CDR1 SGHRS and CDR2 YFSETQ. The CDR3 spans 14 residues. Deletions cut 2 bases from V and 6 bases from J, with 12 bases between. CDR3 coding DNA: TGCGCCAGCAGCTTAAGTTCCGGGGGCAATGAGCAGTTCTTC. Its translation: CASSLSSGGNEQFF.

CDR3 coding DNA: TGTGCCAGCAGCGCGACCCGCGAGGGAGGTAACTATGGCTACACCTTC. Amino acids: CASSATREGGNYGYTF. V is TRBV9 and J is TRBJ1-2; D gene ambiguous. CDR1 SGDLS and CDR2 YYNGEE come from the germline V gene. This CDR3 has 16 residues. Deletions cut 3 bases from V and 1 base from J, with 16 bases between.

This clone was observed a single time. This chain joins TRBV27 and TRBJ1-6; D unclear. This CDR3 is 13 amino acids long. Trimming took off 0 bases at V and 11 bases at J, with 8 bases between the two ends. Per germline, CDR1 MNHEY and CDR2 SMNVEV (reference sequence). CDR3 protein: CASSLSTGTPLHF. CDR3 nucleotides: TGTGCCAGCAGTTTATCGACGGGTACACCCCTCCACTTT.